This TCR beta chain originates from a study of low-dose radiotherapy and immunotherapy resistance in tumors. Time point: after trial treatment. The treatment was: LDRT plus nivolumab, ipilimumab, low-dose cyclophosphamide and aspirin (RACIN trial). The CDR3 covers 12 residues. Germline V gene data show CDR1 as SQVTM and CDR2 as ANQGSEA. J was trimmed by 2 bases and V by 5 bases; bases with no gene match: 1. With TRAV- and TRBV-specific primers, first-strand cDNA was made, covering the alpha and beta chains. PCR amplification of the TCRs was performed with Phusion for 20 PCR cycles, and it relied on a constant-region primer together with a V-primer adapter. TCRdb called the reads again in MiXCR, with one record for every CDR3 protein. The data hold more than 50,000 distinct CDR3 sequences, with about 23% observed a single time.

The source is a male donor with prostate cancer. The gene calls are TRBV29-1 and TRBJ2-5, with 8 bases identical to TRBD1. The sequencing here drew on PBMCs, taken after low-dose radiotherapy plus immunotherapy. CDR3 DNA: TGCAGCGTTCGGACAGGGCAAGAGACCCAGTACTTC. Its protein is CSVRTGQETQYF.